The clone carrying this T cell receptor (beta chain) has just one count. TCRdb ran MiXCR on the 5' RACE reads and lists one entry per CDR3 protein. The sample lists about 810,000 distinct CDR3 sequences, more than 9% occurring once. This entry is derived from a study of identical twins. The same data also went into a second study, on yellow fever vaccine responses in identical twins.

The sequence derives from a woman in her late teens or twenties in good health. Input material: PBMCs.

CDR3 amino acids: CASGTQNTGELFF. CDR3 DNA sequence: TGTGCCAGCGGGACCCAGAACACCGGGGAGCTGTTTTTT. The J gene is TRBJ2-2, the V gene TRBV5-4, with D tentatively TRBD1 or TRBD2 (5 bases each). Trimming took off 7 bases at V and 1 base at J, with 8 bases between the two ends. CDR3 size: 13 residues. Germline CDR1 SGHNT, CDR2 YYREEE (reference sequence).